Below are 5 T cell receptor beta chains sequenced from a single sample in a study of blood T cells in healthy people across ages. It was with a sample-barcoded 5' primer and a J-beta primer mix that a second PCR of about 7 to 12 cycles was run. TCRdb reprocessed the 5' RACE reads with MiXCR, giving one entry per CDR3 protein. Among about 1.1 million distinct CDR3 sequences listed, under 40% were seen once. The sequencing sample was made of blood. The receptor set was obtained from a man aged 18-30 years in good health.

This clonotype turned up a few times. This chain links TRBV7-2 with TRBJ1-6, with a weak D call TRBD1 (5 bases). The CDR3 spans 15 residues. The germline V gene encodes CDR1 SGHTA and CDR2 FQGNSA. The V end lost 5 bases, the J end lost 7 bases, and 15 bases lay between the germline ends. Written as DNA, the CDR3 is TGTGCCAGCAGCCGTCGGGGACGGTCAAATTCACCCCTCCACTTT. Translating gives CASSRRGRSNSPLHF.

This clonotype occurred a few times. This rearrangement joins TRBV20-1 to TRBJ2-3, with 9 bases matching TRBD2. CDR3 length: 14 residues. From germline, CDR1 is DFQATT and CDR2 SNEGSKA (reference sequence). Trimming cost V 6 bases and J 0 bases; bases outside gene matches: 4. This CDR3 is CSATSGRSTDTQYF. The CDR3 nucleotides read TGCAGTGCCACTAGCGGGCGCAGCACAGATACGCAGTATTTT.

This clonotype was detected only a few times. This CDR3 is CASSRRGETQYF. DNA of the CDR3: TGTGCCAGCAGCCGACGGGGTGAGACCCAGTACTTC. The chain employs TRBV11-1 and TRBJ2-5, with D possibly matching TRBD2 (5 bases). This CDR3 is built from 12 residues. Germline V gene data show CDR1 as SGHAT and CDR2 as FQDESV (reference sequence). V lost 5 bases to trimming and J lost 5 bases, with 9 bases between them.

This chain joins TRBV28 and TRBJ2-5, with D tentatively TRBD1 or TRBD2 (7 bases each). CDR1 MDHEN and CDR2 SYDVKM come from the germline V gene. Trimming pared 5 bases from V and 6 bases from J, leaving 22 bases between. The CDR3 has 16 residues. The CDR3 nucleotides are TGTGCCAGCAGTCCCCAAGGGACAGACGGGGGGCAGACCCAGTACTTC. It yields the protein CASSPQGTDGGQTQYF.

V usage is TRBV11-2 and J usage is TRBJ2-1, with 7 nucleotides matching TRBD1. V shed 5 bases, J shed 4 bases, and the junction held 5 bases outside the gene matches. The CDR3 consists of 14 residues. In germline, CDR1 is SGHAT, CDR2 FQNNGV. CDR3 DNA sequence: TGTGCCAGCAGCCGACCAGGGGGATACAATGAGCAGTTCTTC. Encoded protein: CASSRPGGYNEQFF.